This is a list of T cell receptor beta chains from one sample in a study of neurological immune-mediated disorders. TCRdb re-called the 5' RACE reads through MiXCR, storing one row per CDR3 protein. This table has roughly 74,000 distinct CDR3 sequences, 5.2% appearing once. Sequencing was done on a sample of PBMCs. Receptor source: a man aged 18-30 years with multiple sclerosis. CDR3s include the opening cysteine and the closing phenylalanine or tryptophan. A D gene is named only where the DNA matches it firmly. Size is stated for part of the rows, as once, few or many counts, or as a class when the clone is expanded.

V gene	J gene	clone size	D gene	CDR3 protein	CDR3 DNA
TRBV11-2	TRBJ2-4	many	TRBD2	CASTLRWEAGTKNIQYF	TGTGCCAGCACCCTCCGCTGGGAAGCGGGGACCAAAAACATTCAGTACTTC
TRBV10-3	TRBJ1-6	many	NA	CAISVQGSYNSPLHF	TGTGCCATCAGTGTCCAGGGCAGCTATAATTCACCCCTCCACTTT
TRBV29-1	TRBJ2-1	few	NA	CSVGTNRNNEQFF	TGCAGCGTGGGTACAAACCGAAACAATGAGCAGTTCTTC
TRBV20-1	TRBJ2-7	many	NA	CSARPEFSYEQYF	TGCAGTGCTCGGCCAGAGTTCTCCTACGAGCAGTACTTC
TRBV9	TRBJ2-6	many	NA	CASTPGVGAGANVLTF	TGTGCCAGCACTCCTGGGGTAGGGGCTGGGGCCAACGTCCTGACTTTC
TRBV7-2	TRBJ1-6	many	NA	CASSLEVPPLHF	TGTGCCAGCAGCTTAGAGGTTCCACCCCTCCACTTT
TRBV7-2	TRBJ2-2	many	NA	CASSLRVGGRELFF	TGTGCCAGCAGCTTAAGGGTCGGGGGCCGGGAGCTGTTTTTT
TRBV5-5	TRBJ1-4	many	NA	CASSLVTELFF	TGTGCCAGCAGCTTGGTCACAGAACTGTTTTTT
TRBV12-3/TRBV12-4	TRBJ2-7	NA	NA	CASSSTGRGDEQYF	TGTGCCAGCAGTTCAACAGGGAGGGGAGACGAGCAGTACTTC
TRBV20-1	TRBJ2-7	many	NA	CSAVDSLAGQNYEQYF	TGCAGTGCCGTCGATTCATTAGCGGGACAGAATTACGAGCAGTACTTC
TRBV4-2	TRBJ2-5	many	NA	CASSQDRAQETQYF	TGTGCCAGCAGCCAGGATCGGGCTCAAGAGACCCAGTACTTC
TRBV7-9	TRBJ1-6	many	TRBD1	CASDRGINSPLHF	TGTGCCAGCGACAGGGGAATTAATTCACCCCTCCACTTT
TRBV20-1	TRBJ2-1	many	NA	CSARRPENNEQFF	TGCAGTGCTAGAAGACCAGAGAACAATGAGCAGTTCTTC
TRBV9	TRBJ2-2	many	TRBD1	CASSTWTGDTGELFF	TGTGCCAGCAGCACCTGGACAGGGGACACCGGGGAGCTGTTTTTT
TRBV20-1	TRBJ2-7	many	NA	CSASGIGEQYF	TGCAGTGCTAGCGGGATCGGGGAGCAGTACTTC
TRBV15	TRBJ1-1	many	NA	CATSRAYRLGTEAFF	TGTGCCACCAGCAGGGCCTACAGATTGGGCACTGAAGCTTTCTTT
TRBV14	TRBJ2-1	NA	TRBD2	CASSQMNLLGGSSYNEQFF	TGTGCCAGCAGCCAAATGAATCTACTAGGCGGGAGTTCCTACAATGAGCAGTTCTTC
TRBV10-3	TRBJ2-1	many	NA	CAIKGQGGYNEQFF	TGTGCCATCAAGGGCCAGGGAGGCTACAATGAGCAGTTCTTC
TRBV11-3	TRBJ2-7	many	TRBD1	CASSGGTGGEQYF	TGTGCCAGCAGCGGCGGGACAGGGGGCGAGCAGTACTTC
TRBV25-1	TRBJ2-1	few	NA	CASSTGRSYNEQFF	TGTGCCAGCAGCACAGGGAGATCCTACAATGAGCAGTTCTTC
TRBV3-1	TRBJ2-7	many	NA	CASSPDYSYEQYF	TGTGCCAGCAGCCCGGACTACTCCTACGAGCAGTACTTC
TRBV10-3	TRBJ2-1	many	TRBD1	CAISRDSSYNEQFF	TGTGCCATCAGTAGGGACAGCTCCTACAATGAGCAGTTCTTC
TRBV15	TRBJ2-2	many	NA	CATSRGTGELFF	TGTGCCACCAGCAGGGGCACCGGGGAGCTGTTTTTT
TRBV7-2	TRBJ2-7	many	TRBD2	CASSTGLAGPYEQYF	TGTGCCAGCAGCACTGGACTAGCGGGACCCTACGAGCAGTACTTC
TRBV20-1	TRBJ1-1	NA	NA	CSAPRKDTEAFF	TGCAGTGCCCCACGAAAGGACACTGAAGCTTTCTTT
TRBV6-6	TRBJ1-3	many	NA	CASSSRVSGNTIYF	TGTGCCAGCAGCAGCAGGGTTTCTGGAAACACCATATATTTT
TRBV20-1	TRBJ1-2	many	TRBD1	CSATGTGGWDGYTF	TGCAGTGCTACAGGGACAGGGGGCTGGGATGGCTACACCTTC
TRBV7-2	TRBJ2-3	many	TRBD2	CASSRTSVTDTQYF	TGTGCCAGCAGTCGGACTAGCGTCACAGATACGCAGTATTTT
TRBV7-6	TRBJ2-1	many	NA	CASSPHGKLVNEQFF	TGTGCCAGCAGCCCACACGGGAAATTGGTCAATGAGCAGTTCTTC
TRBV20-1	TRBJ1-5	few	NA	CSASKRGSFNQPQNF	TGCAGTGCTAGTAAAAGGGGCAGTTTTAATCAGCCCCAGAATTTT
TRBV3-1	TRBJ2-3	many	NA	CASGRDSTSTDTQYF	TGTGCCAGCGGCCGGGACTCAACAAGCACAGATACGCAGTATTTT
TRBV12-3/TRBV12-4	TRBJ2-3	many	NA	CASSPETGQRTQYF	TGTGCCAGCAGCCCCGAAACAGGGCAGAGAACGCAGTATTTT
TRBV5-1	TRBJ2-7	many	TRBD1	CASSLTSGQGSYEQYF	TGCGCCAGCAGCTTGACCTCGGGACAGGGCTCCTACGAGCAGTACTTC
TRBV6-1	TRBJ2-5	few	TRBD1	CASSLGTGGEETQYF	TGTGCCAGCAGTCTTGGGACAGGTGGAGAAGAGACCCAGTACTTC
TRBV20-1	TRBJ2-3	many	NA	CSARDYNPTQYF	TGCAGTGCTAGAGATTATAATCCTACGCAGTATTTT
TRBV29-1	TRBJ2-1	few	TRBD1	CSVEPRNRGSNEQFF	TGCAGCGTTGAGCCCCGTAACAGGGGTAGTAATGAGCAGTTCTTC
TRBV11-2	TRBJ1-6	NA	NA	CASSLQGDGSPLNF	TGTGCCAGCAGCTTACAGGGTGATGGCTCACCCCTCAACTTT
TRBV7-2	TRBJ2-3	many	NA	CASTSFSGSTDTQYF	TGTGCCAGCACCAGCTTCTCGGGTAGCACAGATACGCAGTATTTT
TRBV11-3	TRBJ1-1	many	NA	CASSFDKNTEAFF	TGTGCCAGCAGCTTTGACAAGAACACTGAAGCTTTCTTT
TRBV7-8	TRBJ2-5	many	TRBD2	CASSYSRLAGGRRTQYF	TGTGCCAGCAGCTACAGCCGGTTAGCGGGAGGGCGGAGGACCCAGTACTTC
TRBV7-2	TRBJ1-5	many	NA	CASSLGKLEPQHF	TGTGCCAGCAGCTTAGGAAAGCTGGAGCCCCAGCATTTT
TRBV11-2	TRBJ2-3	many	TRBD1	CASSFAEDRDTDTQYF	TGTGCCAGCAGCTTTGCAGAGGACAGGGACACAGATACGCAGTATTTT
TRBV20-1	TRBJ1-4	many	NA	CSARRDEKLFF	TGCAGTGCTCGACGCGATGAAAAACTGTTTTTT
TRBV6-1	TRBJ1-5	many	NA	CASLINIGNQPQHF	TGTGCCAGCCTTATTAACATAGGCAATCAGCCCCAGCATTTT
TRBV5-1	TRBJ2-7	many	NA	CASSLDKAHYEQYF	TGCGCCAGCAGCTTAGACAAGGCCCATTACGAGCAGTACTTC
TRBV7-2	TRBJ2-3	many	TRBD1	CASSLGGTGVYTQYF	TGTGCCAGCAGCTTAGGGGGGACAGGGGTCTATACGCAGTATTTT
TRBV29-1	TRBJ1-5	many	NA	CSVLQGGGNQPQHF	TGCAGCGTTTTACAGGGAGGGGGCAATCAGCCCCAGCATTTT
TRBV29-1	TRBJ1-2	many	NA	CSVEGWQGSTNYGYTF	TGCAGCGTTGAGGGTTGGCAGGGGTCTACTAACTATGGCTACACCTTC